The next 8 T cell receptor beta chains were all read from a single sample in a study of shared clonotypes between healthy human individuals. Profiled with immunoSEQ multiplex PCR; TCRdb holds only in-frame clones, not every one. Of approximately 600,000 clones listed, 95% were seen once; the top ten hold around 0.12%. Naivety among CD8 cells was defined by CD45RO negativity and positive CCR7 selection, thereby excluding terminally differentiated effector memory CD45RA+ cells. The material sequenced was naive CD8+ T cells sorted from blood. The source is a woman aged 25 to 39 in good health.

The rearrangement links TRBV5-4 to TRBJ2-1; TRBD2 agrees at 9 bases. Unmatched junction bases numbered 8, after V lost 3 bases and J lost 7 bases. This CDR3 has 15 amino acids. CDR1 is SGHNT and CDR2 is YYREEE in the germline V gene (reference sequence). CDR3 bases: TGTGCCAGCAGCTGGGGGACTAGCATGCGAAATGAGCAGTTCTTC. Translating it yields CASSWGTSMRNEQFF.

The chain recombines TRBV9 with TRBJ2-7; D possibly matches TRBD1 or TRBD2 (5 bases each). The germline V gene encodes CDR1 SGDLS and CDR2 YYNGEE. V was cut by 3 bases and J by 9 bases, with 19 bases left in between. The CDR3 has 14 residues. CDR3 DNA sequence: TGTGCCAGCAGCGCCGGGGACCCTGCTTATGGGCAGTACTTC. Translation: CASSAGDPAYGQYF. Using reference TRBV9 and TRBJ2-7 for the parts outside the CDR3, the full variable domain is DSGVTQTPKHLITATGQRVTLRCSPRSGDLSVYWYQQSLDQGLQFLIQYYNGEERAKGNILERFSAQQFPDLHSELNLSSLELGDSALYFCASSAGDPAYGQYFGPGTRLTVT.

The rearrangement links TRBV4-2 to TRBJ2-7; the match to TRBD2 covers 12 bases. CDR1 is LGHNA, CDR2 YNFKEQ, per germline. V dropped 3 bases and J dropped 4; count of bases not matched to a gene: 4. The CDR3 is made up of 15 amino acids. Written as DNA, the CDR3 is TGTGCCAGCAGCCATGCTAGCGGGAGGGAGTACGAGCAGTACTTC. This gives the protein CASSHASGREYEQYF.

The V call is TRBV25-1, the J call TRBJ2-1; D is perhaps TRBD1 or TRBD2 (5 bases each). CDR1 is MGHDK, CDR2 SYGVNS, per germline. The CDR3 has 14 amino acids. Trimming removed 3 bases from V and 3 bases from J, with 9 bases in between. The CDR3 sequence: CASSETADYNEQFF. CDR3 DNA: TGTGCCAGCAGTGAGACAGCGGACTACAATGAGCAGTTCTTC.

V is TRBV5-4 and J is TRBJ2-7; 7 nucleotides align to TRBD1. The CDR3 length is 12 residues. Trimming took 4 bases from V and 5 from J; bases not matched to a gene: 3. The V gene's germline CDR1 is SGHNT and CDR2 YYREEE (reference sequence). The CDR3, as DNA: TGTGCCAGCAGCCTGACAGGGCACGAGCAGTACTTC. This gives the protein CASSLTGHEQYF.

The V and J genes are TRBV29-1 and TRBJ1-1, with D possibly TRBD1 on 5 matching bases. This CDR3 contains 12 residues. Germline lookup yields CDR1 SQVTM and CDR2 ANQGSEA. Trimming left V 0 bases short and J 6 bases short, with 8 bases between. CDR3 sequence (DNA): TGCAGCGTTGAAGATCGGGGACCTGAAGCTTTCTTT. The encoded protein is CSVEDRGPEAFF.

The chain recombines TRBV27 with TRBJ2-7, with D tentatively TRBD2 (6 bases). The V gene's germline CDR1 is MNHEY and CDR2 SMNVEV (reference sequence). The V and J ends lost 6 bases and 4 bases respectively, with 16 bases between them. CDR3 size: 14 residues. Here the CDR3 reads CASRPAGKTYEQYF. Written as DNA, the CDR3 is TGTGCCAGCAGACCCGCGGGGAAAACATACGAGCAGTACTTC.

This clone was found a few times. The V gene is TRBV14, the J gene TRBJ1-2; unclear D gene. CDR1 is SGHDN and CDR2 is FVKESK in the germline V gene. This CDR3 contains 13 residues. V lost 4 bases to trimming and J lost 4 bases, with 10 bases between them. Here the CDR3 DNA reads TGTGCCAGCAGCCCCGGGAGAGGCTATGGCTACACCTTC. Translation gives CASSPGRGYGYTF.